This passage covers 18 T cell receptor beta chains from one sample sequenced in a study of blood T cell repertoires in COVID-19. The method was immunoSEQ multiplex PCR; TCRdb's version includes in-frame clones alone and lacks a portion of them. The data contain approximately 200,000 clones, approximately 90% of them seen just once; the ten biggest clones take up approximately 2%. Sequencing was done on a sample of PBMCs or T cells enriched from blood (not recorded which). These receptors all stem from a woman aged 25 to 39 who had recovered from COVID-19.

The rearrangement uses TRBV27 and TRBJ1-2; no definite D call. CDR1 is MNHEY and CDR2 is SMNVEV in the germline V gene (reference sequence). The CDR3 consists of 16 residues. Deletions cut 0 bases from V and 0 bases from J, with 11 bases between. The CDR3 sequence: CASSLSRERTNYGYTF. CDR3 DNA: TGTGCCAGCAGTTTATCGAGGGAGAGAACTAACTATGGCTACACCTTC.

The chain couples TRBV7-9 to TRBJ2-7; 8 bases fit TRBD1. V trimming: 4 bases; J trimming: 3 bases; junction bases outside the gene matches: 8. Germline V gene lookup returns CDR1 SEHNR and CDR2 FQNEAQ (reference sequence). The CDR3 contains 15 residues. Written as DNA, the CDR3 is TGTGCCAGCAGCTCCGTACAGGGGGGTGACTACGAGCAGTACTTC. It encodes CASSSVQGGDYEQYF.

The chain employs TRBV27 and TRBJ2-1, with D possibly matching TRBD2 (7 bases). V gave up 4 bases and J gave up 8 bases, with 21 bases separating them. The CDR3 totals 16 residues. Germline lookup yields CDR1 MNHEY and CDR2 SMNVEV (reference sequence). The CDR3 bases are TGTGCCAGCAGTTCCTTGAGGGGGGGGCCAGGGCATGAGCAGTTCTTC. Protein product: CASSSLRGGPGHEQFF.

CDR3 nucleotides: TGTGCCAGCAGCTTGGGTGCTAGCTCCTACAATGAGCAGTTCTTC. Translating it yields CASSLGASSYNEQFF. This chain uses TRBV5-4 with TRBJ2-1; D unresolved. V shed 0 bases and J shed 0 bases, with 7 bases lying between them. From germline, CDR1 is SGHNT and CDR2 YYREEE (reference sequence). The CDR3 extends over 15 amino acids.

V gene TRBV11-2 combines with J gene TRBJ1-2; TRBD1 matches 7 bases. The germline gives CDR1 SGHAT, CDR2 FQNNGV. The trim removed 5 bases at V and 0 bases at J, leaving 9 bases unmatched. CDR3 length: 16 residues. CDR3 nucleotide sequence: TGTGCCAGCAGCGCGCGAGGGACAGAGGCTAACTATGGCTACACCTTC. Translated, it gives CASSARGTEANYGYTF.

The V call is TRBV24-1, the J call TRBJ1-1; no definite D call. Germline V gene lookup returns CDR1 KGHDR and CDR2 SFDVKD. Trimming removed 6 bases at V and 1 base at J, with 8 bases between. The CDR3 runs 13 residues. The CDR3 sequence is CATSTAGNTEAFF. The CDR3 DNA reads TGTGCCACCAGTACTGCAGGGAACACTGAAGCTTTCTTT.

V usage is TRBV24-1 and J usage is TRBJ2-3; TRBD2 matches at 13 bases. Unmatched junction bases numbered 5, after V lost 9 bases and J lost 6 bases. CDR3 length: 14 amino acids. Germline V gene sequence: CDR1 KGHDR, CDR2 SFDVKD. The CDR3: CATGLAGAPDTQYF. For the CDR3, the DNA is TGTGCCACCGGACTAGCGGGAGCCCCCGATACGCAGTATTTT.

The chain carries TRBV7-9 and TRBJ1-4; D perhaps matches TRBD1 (5 bases). Looked up from germline, CDR1 is SEHNR and CDR2 is FQNEAQ (reference sequence). The CDR3 sequence is 16 residues long. Trimming left V 2 bases short and J 4 bases short, with 14 bases between. The CDR3 protein is CASSLREGKYNEKLFF. DNA of the CDR3: TGTGCCAGCAGCTTAAGGGAGGGGAAGTATAATGAAAAACTGTTTTTT.

The chain carries TRBV4-1 and TRBJ2-1; TRBD2 might be the D (5 bases). The germline V gene encodes CDR1 MGHRA and CDR2 YSYEKL. The CDR3 is 17 residues long. V was shortened by 0 bases and J by 0 bases, with 12 bases between the two germline ends. CDR3 nucleotides: TGCGCCAGCAGCCAAGATAAGCGGAGGAGCTCCTACAATGAGCAGTTCTTC. It encodes CASSQDKRRSSYNEQFF.

The chain employs TRBV24-1 and TRBJ1-1, with D maybe TRBD1 (5 bases). Looked up from germline, CDR1 is KGHDR and CDR2 is SFDVKD. This CDR3 spans 13 amino acids. V lost 5 bases to trimming and J lost 5 bases, with 11 bases between them. The CDR3 protein is CATSGREGTEAFF. For the CDR3, the DNA is TGTGCCACCAGTGGAAGGGAGGGGACTGAAGCTTTCTTT.

V usage is TRBV7-2 and J usage is TRBJ2-1; 7 nucleotides align to TRBD2. J was trimmed by 2 bases and V by 0 bases; bases with no gene match: 4. The V gene's germline CDR1 is SGHTA and CDR2 FQGNSA. This CDR3 contains 16 residues. CDR3 sequence (DNA): TGTGCCAGCAGCTTAGCGTCGAGCGGGGCCTACAATGAGCAGTTCTTC. Its translation: CASSLASSGAYNEQFF.

V and J are TRBV4-1 and TRBJ1-6; TRBD1 might be the D (5 bases). V lost 0 bases and J 8 bases, leaving 14 bases between the germline ends. Germline V gene data show CDR1 as MGHRA and CDR2 as YSYEKL. CDR3 length: 16 residues. Here the CDR3 DNA reads TGCGCCAGCAGCCAAGATCTCGGGACTAGACATTCACCCCTCCACTTT. Translation: CASSQDLGTRHSPLHF.

V is TRBV5-1 and J is TRBJ2-7; D unresolved. This CDR3 has 15 residues. Per the germline V gene, CDR1 is SGHRS and CDR2 is YFSETQ. With 0 bases removed from V and 0 bases from J, the gap between germline ends came to 10 bases. This chain's CDR3 is CASSLGSVFSYEQYF. The CDR3 DNA is TGCGCCAGCAGCTTGGGTTCCGTATTCTCCTACGAGCAGTACTTC.

This chain uses TRBV7-3 with TRBJ2-1; 8 bases are shared with TRBD2. The CDR3 loop spans 13 amino acids. V trimming: 2 bases; J trimming: 8 bases; junction bases outside the gene matches: 2. The germline V gene encodes CDR1 SGHTA and CDR2 FQGTGA. CDR3 bases: TGTGCCAGCAGCTTAGGGACTAGAGATGAGCAGTTCTTC. Amino acid sequence: CASSLGTRDEQFF.

The chain uses TRBV5-1 and TRBJ1-5; D might be TRBD1 (5 bases). The ends were cut back, 0 bases at V and 4 bases at J, with 14 bases in the middle. The CDR3 is 16 residues long. CDR1 and CDR2 from the germline V gene are SGHRS and YFSETQ. This chain's CDR3 is CASSLAPRVQNQPQHF. Written as DNA, the CDR3 is TGCGCCAGCAGCTTGGCCCCCAGGGTCCAAAATCAGCCCCAGCATTTT.

This chain connects TRBV5-6 to TRBJ2-7, with 9 positions matching TRBD1. V was pared by 1 base and J by 0 bases, with 2 bases of the junction left unmatched. This CDR3 contains 15 residues. Looked up from germline, CDR1 is SGHDT and CDR2 is YYEEEE. Written as DNA, the CDR3 is TGTGCCAGCAGCTTGTGGGACAGGGTCTCCTACGAGCAGTACTTC. Its protein product is CASSLWDRVSYEQYF.

This clone showed up just once. V and J are TRBV9 and TRBJ1-4; 7 bases match TRBD1. Looked up from germline, CDR1 is SGDLS and CDR2 is YYNGEE. This CDR3 is 14 amino acids long. V trimming: 4 bases; J trimming: 6 bases; junction bases outside the gene matches: 6. CDR3 residues: CASSKGGAYEKLFF. The DNA for the CDR3 is TGTGCCAGCAGCAAAGGGGGCGCATATGAAAAACTGTTTTTT.

The chain employs TRBV25-1 and TRBJ2-3, with 10 bases lining up with TRBD2. Trimming removed 9 bases from V and 0 bases from J; junction bases left unmatched: 9. The germline CDR1 and CDR2 sequences are MGHDK and SYGVNS. The CDR3 consists of 16 residues. The CDR3: CASTLAGEFSTDTQYF. The CDR3 DNA follows: TGTGCCAGTACGCTAGCGGGGGAGTTTAGCACAGATACGCAGTATTTT.